The text below deals with one T cell receptor (beta chain). Its antigen is still unknown. The data belong to a study of T cell responses to AZD1222 COVID-19 vaccine. Here immunoSEQ multiplex PCR was the method, and the copy in TCRdb shows in-frame clones only, minus some. The data contain tens of thousands of clones, over 75% of them seen just once; the ten biggest clones take up around 15%. Overall study results and limits: Samples come after the peak T cell response, not at day 14. The donors showed a predominance of white British ancestry and of females, with possible underestimation of clonal diversity. Vaccine-associated CD4 TCRs spanned spike, dominant at 160-218 and 743-854. Recipients of two AZD1222 doses showed rising Spike-specific TCR breadth and depth.

The CDR3 is 15 residues long. The germline V gene has CDR1 MDHEN and CDR2 SYDVKM. V dropped 3 bases and J dropped 3 bases, with 9 bases sitting between them. Source: peripheral blood, taken 28 days after the second AZD1222 dose. The clonotype originates from an adult who received the AZD1222 COVID-19 vaccine. The chain uses TRBV28 and TRBJ1-6, with D perhaps matching TRBD1 (5 bases). CDR3 sequence reads: CASSLERGYNSPLHF. The CDR3 region has the DNA TGTGCCAGCAGTTTGGAAAGGGGCTATAATTCACCCCTCCACTTT.